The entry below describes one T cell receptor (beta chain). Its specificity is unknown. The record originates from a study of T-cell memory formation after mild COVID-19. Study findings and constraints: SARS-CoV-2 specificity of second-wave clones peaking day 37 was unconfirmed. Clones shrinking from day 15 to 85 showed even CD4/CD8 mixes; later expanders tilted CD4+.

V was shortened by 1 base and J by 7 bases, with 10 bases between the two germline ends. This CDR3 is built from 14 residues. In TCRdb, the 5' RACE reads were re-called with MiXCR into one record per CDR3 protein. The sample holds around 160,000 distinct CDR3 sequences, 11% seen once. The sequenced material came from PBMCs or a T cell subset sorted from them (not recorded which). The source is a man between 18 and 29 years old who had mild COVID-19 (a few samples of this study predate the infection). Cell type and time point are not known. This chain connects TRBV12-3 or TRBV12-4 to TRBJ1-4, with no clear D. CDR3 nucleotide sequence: TGTGCCAGCAGTTTAGGGGGATTTGGTGAAAAACTGTTTTTT. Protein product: CASSLGGFGEKLFF.